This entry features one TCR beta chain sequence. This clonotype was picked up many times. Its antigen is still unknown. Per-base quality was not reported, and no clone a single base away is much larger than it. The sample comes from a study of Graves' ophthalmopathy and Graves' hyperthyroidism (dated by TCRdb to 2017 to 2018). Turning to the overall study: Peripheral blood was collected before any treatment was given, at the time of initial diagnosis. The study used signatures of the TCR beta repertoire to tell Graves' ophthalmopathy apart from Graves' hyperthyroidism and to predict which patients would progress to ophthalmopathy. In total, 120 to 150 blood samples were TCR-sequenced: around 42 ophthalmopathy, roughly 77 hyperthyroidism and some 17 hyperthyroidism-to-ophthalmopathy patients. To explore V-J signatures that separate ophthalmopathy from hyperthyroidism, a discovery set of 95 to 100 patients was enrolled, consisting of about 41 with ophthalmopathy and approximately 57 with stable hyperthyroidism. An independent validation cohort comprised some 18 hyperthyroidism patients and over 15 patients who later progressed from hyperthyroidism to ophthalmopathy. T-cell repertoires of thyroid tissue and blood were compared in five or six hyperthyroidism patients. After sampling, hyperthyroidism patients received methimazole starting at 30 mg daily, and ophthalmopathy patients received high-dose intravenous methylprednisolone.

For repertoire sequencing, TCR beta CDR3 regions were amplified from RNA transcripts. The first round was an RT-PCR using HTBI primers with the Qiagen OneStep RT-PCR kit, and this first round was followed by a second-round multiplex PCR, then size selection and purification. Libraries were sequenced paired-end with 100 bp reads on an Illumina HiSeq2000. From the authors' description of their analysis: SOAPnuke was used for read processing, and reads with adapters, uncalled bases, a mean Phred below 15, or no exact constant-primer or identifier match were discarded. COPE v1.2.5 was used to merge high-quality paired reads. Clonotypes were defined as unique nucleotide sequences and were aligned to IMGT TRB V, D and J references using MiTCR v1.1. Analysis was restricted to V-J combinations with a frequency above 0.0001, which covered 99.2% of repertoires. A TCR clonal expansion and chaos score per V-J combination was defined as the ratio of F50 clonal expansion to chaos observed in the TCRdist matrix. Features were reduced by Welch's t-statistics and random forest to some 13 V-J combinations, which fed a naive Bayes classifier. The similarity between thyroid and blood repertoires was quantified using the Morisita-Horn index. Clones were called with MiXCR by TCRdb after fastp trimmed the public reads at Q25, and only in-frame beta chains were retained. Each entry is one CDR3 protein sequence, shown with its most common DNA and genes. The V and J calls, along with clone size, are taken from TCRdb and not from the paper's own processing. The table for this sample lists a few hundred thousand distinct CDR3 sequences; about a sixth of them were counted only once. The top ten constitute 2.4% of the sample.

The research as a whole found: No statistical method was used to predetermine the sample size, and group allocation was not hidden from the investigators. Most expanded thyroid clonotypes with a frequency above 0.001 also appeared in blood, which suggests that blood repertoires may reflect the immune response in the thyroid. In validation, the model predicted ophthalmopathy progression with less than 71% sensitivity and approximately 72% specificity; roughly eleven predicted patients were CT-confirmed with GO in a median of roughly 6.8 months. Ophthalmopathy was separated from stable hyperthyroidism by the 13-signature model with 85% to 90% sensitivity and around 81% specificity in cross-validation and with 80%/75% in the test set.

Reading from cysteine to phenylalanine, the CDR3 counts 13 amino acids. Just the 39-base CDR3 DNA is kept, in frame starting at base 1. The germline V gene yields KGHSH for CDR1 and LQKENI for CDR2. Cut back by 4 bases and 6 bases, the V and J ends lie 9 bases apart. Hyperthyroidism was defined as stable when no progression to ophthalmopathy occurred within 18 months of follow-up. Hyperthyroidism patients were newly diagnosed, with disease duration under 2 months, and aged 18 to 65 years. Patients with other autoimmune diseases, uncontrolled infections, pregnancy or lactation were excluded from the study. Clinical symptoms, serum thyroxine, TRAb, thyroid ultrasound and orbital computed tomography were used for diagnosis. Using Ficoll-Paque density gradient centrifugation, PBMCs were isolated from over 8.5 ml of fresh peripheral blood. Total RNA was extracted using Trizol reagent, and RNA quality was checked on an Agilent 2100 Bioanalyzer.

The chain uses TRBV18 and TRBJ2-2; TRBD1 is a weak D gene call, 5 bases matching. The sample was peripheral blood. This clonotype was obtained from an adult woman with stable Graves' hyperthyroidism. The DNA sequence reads TGTGCCAGCTCACAAGGGGCGTCCGGGGAGCTGTTTTTT. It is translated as CASSQGASGELFF.